This T cell receptor (beta chain) was obtained from a study of beta chain features in type 1 diabetes. Study conclusions and caveats: Within each of all four CD4+ subsets, Type 1 diabetes patients had TCRB CDR3s that were moderately but significantly shorter. It was among patients, rather than healthy donors, that naive, central memory and Treg TCRB repertoires appeared more similar. PCR might show a preference for shorter templates, equally across patients and controls. cDNA-based sequencing might over-represent cells highly expressing TCR. Any HLA-type effect on TCRB rearrangement remained unresolved here.

Every bit of the isolated RNA underwent reverse transcription, so sequencing read expressed TCRB transcripts. TCRdb's table, derived via immunoSEQ multiplex PCR, lists solely in-frame clones and lacks some. Here the sample spans some 360,000 clones, roughly 9.8% being singletons. On this clone: The target antigen is unknown.

CDR1 is MNHNY, CDR2 SVGAGI, per germline (reference sequence). V lost 6 bases, J lost 9 bases, and 5 bases stayed unmatched. The length of the CDR3 is 12 residues. The clonotype comes from a man younger than 45 with type 1 diabetes. The rearrangement links TRBV6-6 to TRBJ2-1; 7 bases align to TRBD2. The sample taken for sequencing was central memory CD4+ T cells from blood. The CDR3 bases are TGTGCCAGCAGCACACTAGCGAGTGAGCAGTTCTTC. Translated, it gives CASSTLASEQFF.